The clone carrying this T cell receptor beta chain was counted a few times. The antigen remains undetermined. The source of the sample is a study of post-analysis software for immune sequencing data. The study's findings and limits: Comparison of patients with controls showed 4 to 6 TRBV segments more frequent in patients, TRBV5-6, TRBV5-1 and TRBV20-1 among them.

Libraries were made from TCR beta cDNA, and they carried unique molecular identifiers. TCRdb re-called the PCR reads with MiXCR, one entry per CDR3 protein. Of approximately 730,000 distinct CDR3 sequences listed, around 42% were seen once; the top ten hold roughly 4.9%. V lost 0 bases, J lost 7 bases, and 9 bases stayed unmatched. The CDR3 has 17 amino acids. CDR1 is SGHAT, CDR2 FQNNGV, per germline. The receptor comes from a girl under 18 with multiple sclerosis. The sequenced sample was blood. The chain is built from TRBV11-2 and TRBJ2-1; 10 nucleotides line up with TRBD2. CDR3 sequence (DNA): TGTGCCAGCAGCTTAGATTCCAGCGGGAGGGCCTTGAATGAGCAGTTCTTC. Translated: CASSLDSSGRALNEQFF.